This record looks at one TCR beta chain sequence and its context. Its antigen remains unknown. Other DNA sequences in the sample encode the same CDR3. This table comes from immunoSEQ multiplex PCR, and its TCRdb copy is limited to in-frame clones, with some not included. Here the sample spans about 50,000 clones, nearly 95% being singletons. The data derive from a study of graft-versus-host responses after intestinal transplantation. Study-wide results and caveats: Association was observed between peak circulating GvH clone levels and early post-transplant HvG declines. GvH clonotypes were identified within recipient marrow, with a subset emerging first in ileum or blood.

This CDR3 has 13 amino acids. After removal of 0 bases from V and 7 bases from J, the junction contained 3 bases not matched to a gene. CDR1 SGHTA and CDR2 FQGTGA come from the germline V gene. J is TRBJ2-7 and V is TRBV7-3; TRBD1 agrees at 7 bases. The TCR sequence derives from a human donor who was the organ donor for an intestinal transplant. Here the sequenced sample was unstimulated CD4+ T cells sorted from spleen or lymph node cells, taken before transplant. The CDR3 DNA sequence: TGTGCCAGCAGCTTAACAGGGGGCTATGAGCAGTACTTC. It yields the protein CASSLTGGYEQYF. The full variable domain, with the rest looked up from reference TRBV7-3 and TRBJ2-7, is GAGVSQTPSNKVTEKGKYVELRCDPISGHTALYWYRQSLGQGPEFLIYFQGTGAADDSGLPNDRFFAVRPEGSVSTLKIQRTERGDSAVYLCASSLTGGYEQYFGPGTRLTVT.